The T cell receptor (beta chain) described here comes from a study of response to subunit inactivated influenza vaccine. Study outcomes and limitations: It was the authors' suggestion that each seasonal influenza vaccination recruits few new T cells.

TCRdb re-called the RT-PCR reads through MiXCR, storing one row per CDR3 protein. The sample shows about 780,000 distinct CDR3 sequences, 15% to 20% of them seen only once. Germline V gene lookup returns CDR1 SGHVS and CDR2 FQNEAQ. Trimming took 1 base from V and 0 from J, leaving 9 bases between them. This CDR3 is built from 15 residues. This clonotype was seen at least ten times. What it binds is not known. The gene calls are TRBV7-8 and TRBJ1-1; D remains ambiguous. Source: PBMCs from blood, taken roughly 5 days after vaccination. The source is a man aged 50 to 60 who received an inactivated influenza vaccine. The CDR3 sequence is CASSLVSGLNTEAFF. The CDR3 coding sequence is TGTGCCAGCAGCTTAGTTAGCGGATTGAACACTGAAGCTTTCTTT.